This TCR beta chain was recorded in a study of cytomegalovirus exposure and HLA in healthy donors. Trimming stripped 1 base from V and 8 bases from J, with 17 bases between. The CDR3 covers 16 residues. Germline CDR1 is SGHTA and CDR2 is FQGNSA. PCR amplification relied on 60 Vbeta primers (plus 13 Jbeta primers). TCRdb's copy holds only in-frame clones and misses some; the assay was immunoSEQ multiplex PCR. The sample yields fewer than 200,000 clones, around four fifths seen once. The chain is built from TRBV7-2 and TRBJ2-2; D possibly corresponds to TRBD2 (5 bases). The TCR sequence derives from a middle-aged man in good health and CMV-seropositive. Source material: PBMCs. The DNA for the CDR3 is TGTGCCAGCAGCTTAGGACCACTAGGAGGACCGGGGGAGCTGTTTTTT. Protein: CASSLGPLGGPGELFF.